In its sample, the clone carrying this TCR beta chain was seen many times. Its target is not known. This CDR3 comprises 14 residues. CDR1 SGHKS and CDR2 YYEKEE come from the germline V gene (reference sequence). Trimming removed 2 bases from V and 6 bases from J; junction bases left unmatched: 7. During its preparation, the TCRbeta library received unique molecular identifiers. TCRdb ran MiXCR on the PCR reads and lists one entry per CDR3 protein. Among 95,000 to 150,000 distinct CDR3 sequences, roughly 24% were seen once, and the ten largest hold roughly a tenth. The data derive from a study of T-cell reconstitution after alpha-beta-depleted transplantation in children. Study conclusions and caveats: After transplant, high TCRbeta diversity at day 60 in some patients arose from surviving recipient T cells and thymic progenitors. After transplant, at about two months, alpha-beta T cells were reportedly derived from several hundred expanded graft clones. By one year post-transplant, T-cell counts and diversity largely arose from T cells that were newly produced.

J is TRBJ1-1 and V is TRBV5-5, with TRBD1 identical over 7 bases. The source material was PBMCs, mostly from graft donor cells, sampled 180 days after TCRalphabeta/CD19-depleted stem cell transplant. This sequence originates from a male patient aged 2-15 years who had a stem cell transplant for chronic granulomatous disease, so the T cells may come from the graft donor. CDR3: CASSFRQGGPEAFF. For the CDR3, the DNA is TGTGCCAGCAGCTTCCGGCAGGGGGGACCTGAAGCTTTCTTT.